This TCR beta chain comes out of a study of cytomegalovirus exposure and HLA in healthy donors (TCRdb year 2017). Background for the entire study: An earlier analysis of several hundred of the donors reported 276 Gb of sequence data and some 120 million unique TCR beta sequences from around 200 million T cells. The study aimed to test whether cataloging public T cell receptors could reveal signatures of past pathogen exposure. The genetic ancestry cluster associated with self-reported Caucasian donors included over 80% of the roughly 400 genotyped donors. Along with the roughly 700-subject first cohort, a separate validation cohort of some 130 different subjects was used. A later analysis re-analyzed previously published TCR beta repertoires from 660 or so donors and added high-resolution HLA genotyping to study TCR occurrence patterns. Roughly 320 gigabases of sequencing data and approximately 91 million unique TCR sequences made up an early release that covered fewer than 650 HLA-typed donors. All discovery cohort repertoires had been generated on a single sequencing platform. An earlier analysis of approximately 630 of the donors applied high-throughput TCR beta sequencing to assess whether each TCR beta V gene segment acted as functional or pseudogenic. Typing coverage differed by locus: A, B, C, DRB1 and DQB1 were typed in roughly 620-630 donors, DQA1 in about 550, DPA1 in 606, and DPB1 in 400 to 480. To predict cytomegalovirus infection status, the study combined high-throughput TCR immunosequencing, statistical association of individual TCRs with disease status, and machine learning. Because of strong linkage in the cohort, a handful of DR-DQ haplotypes were treated as single units for association and clustering. Donor age, sex, ethnicity and CMV serostatus were compiled alongside the repertoire data. A later genetic analysis took genome-wide SNP genotypes for 398 of the 666 donors and used that subset as a discovery cohort. Across about 370 genotyped donors of the cohort, an average of approximately 200,000 unique TCR beta nucleotide sequences per donor were sequenced, and 15% to 20% of those sequences were non-productive. HLA typing included class I and class II loci at four-digit resolution. The T cell repertoires of some 700 subjects were profiled by immunosequencing and related to cytomegalovirus serostatus. Rather than drawing on any new phenotypic data, the later analysis identified candidate immune exposures from TCR beta sequences and the way those sequences occurred across donors.

In regard to this clone: Which antigen it targets is not known. Base qualities were left out, and no much larger clone turns up one base away.

General study outcomes and caveats: Specific HLA alleles were associated with 15,000 to 20,000 TCR beta sequences at a false discovery rate of 0.05 in a later analysis. A further reported finding was that TCR beta sequences accurately predicted the HLA-A and HLA-B alleles for most subjects in the first cohort. In a later genetic analysis, fewer N-insertions in productive TCRs were reported among donors in an Asian-associated ancestry cluster than the roughly 700-donor mean. Immune exposure information for the cohort was limited to CMV serostatus. A few of the identified cytomegalovirus-associated TCR beta chains were confirmed in vitro to be specific for cytomegalovirus antigens. The presence/absence analyses assumed that sequencing depth was roughly uniform across donors, and that assumption may not be true. The authors suggested that the approach could potentially be extended to other disease states and immunological phenotypes. When HLA alleles, especially DR and DQ, strongly co-occurred, attributing TCR associations to individual alleles was difficult. Because HLA typing was unavailable for some donors at each locus, only the typed subset was used in association tests. According to a later analysis, TCR association rates differed among HLA loci, with DRB1 alleles showing the most associated TCRs and HLA-C alleles showing the fewest. While some public TCRs were present in many individuals, most TCR sequences turned up only very rarely across donors. The 87-base-pair reads could not distinguish some IMGT-functional V segments, including TRBV6-2 and TRBV6-3, so those segments were excluded. Cytomegalovirus status was reported to be diagnosed by the classifier with high specificity and sensitivity in both the original and validation cohorts. A later analysis reported that several top co-occurrence clusters appeared linked to parvovirus B19, influenza, CMV and Epstein-Barr virus. Because counts were too low, about 18 rarely observed V segments, including chromosome 9 orphons, were left out of the earlier analysis of 587 of the donors. A cluster of highly shared sequence variants was judged likely to be a technical artifact of the sequencing pipeline. In a later analysis, HLA-associated TCR beta chains were found to be more clonally expanded and to have lower generation probabilities than equally common non-associated chains. V-gene and J-gene trimming of TCR beta chains was associated with a missense DCLRE1C variant in a later genetic analysis, and the association was replicated in an independent cohort. A total of 150 to 200 TCR beta chains were listed by the study as associated with cytomegalovirus. Linkage disequilibrium might explain the correlated functional status among segregating V segments, but an unknown experimental factor could not be ruled out. In an earlier analysis of some 550 of the donors, most TCR beta V segments were observed in productive rearrangements about 87% or about 30% of the time, broadly matching IMGT annotations. Only TCR beta chains were sequenced in this cohort, and the absence of alpha or paired-chain data limited detectable features. A later analysis found that most CMV-associated TCR beta chains appeared HLA-restricted, with HLA associations seemingly driven largely by CMV exposure.

There are 13 amino acids in the CDR3, from cysteine to phenylalanine inclusive. CDR3 DNA only is kept here, 39 bases in frame from base 1. V loses 4 bases, J loses 1 base, and the germline ends lie 7 bases apart. CDR1 and CDR2, per the germline V gene (reference sequence), are LNHDA and SQIVND. Library generation was performed with the immunoSEQ multiplex PCR assay. A mixture of 60 forward primers for TCR Vbeta segments and 13 reverse primers for TCR Jbeta segments was used in the multiplex PCR. A multiplex PCR assay on genomic DNA amplified the CDR3 region of rearranged TCR beta genes. The amplified TCR beta libraries were sequenced on the Illumina HiSeq System as 87-base-pair reads. On the authors' methods: In a later analysis, some 80 million unique TCR beta chains were counted across the roughly 670 repertoires, and roughly 11 million of these chains were shared by at least two donors. A nearest-neighbor algorithm error-corrected the raw reads and collapsed the reads into unique sequences, merging closely related sequences to remove PCR and sequencing errors. V, D and J gene segments were assigned by aligning CDR3 sequences to IMGT reference sequences. For a sequence to be retained, a match of at least six nucleotides was required to both a V gene segment and a J gene segment. Rearrangements were classified as productive when the CDR3 lacked stop codons and remained in frame with V and J, and all other rearrangements were classified as non-productive. Following IMGT convention, CDR3 was defined as the stretch from the second conserved V-encoded cysteine up to the conserved J-encoded phenylalanine. Sequences without an unambiguous match to a single V gene segment were excluded from the earlier analysis of about 600 of the donors. In an earlier analysis of several hundred of the donors, a V segment was called functional when productive rearrangements were above 56.7%, and segregating when the standard deviation between donors exceeded 5%. A statistical classification framework was built to diagnose cytomegalovirus status from the catalog of TCR beta chain sequences. V and J gene assignment, in a later analysis, came from comparing TCR nucleotide sequences with IMGT/GENE-DB human TR gene sequences. In a later analysis, CDR3 sequences and most-parsimonious VDJ recombination scenarios were assigned using the TCRdist pipeline. In a later analysis, every TCR beta chain was defined by the combination of its CDR3 amino acid sequence and its V-gene family, and reads without a unique V-gene family were dropped. To address suspected cross-contamination and a sequencing artifact, a later analysis removed roughly 580 highly shared, low-generation-probability nucleotide sequences. For each public chain, a later analysis derived a clonal expansion index from normalized ranks of inferred template counts within each repertoire. In a later analysis, generation probabilities were computed with a VDJ recombination model fitted to out-of-frame rearrangements, and the resulting probabilities were checked against IGoR. Hypergeometric tests were used in a later analysis to score TCR-TCR, TCR-HLA and TCR-CMV co-occurrence, with a repertoire-size bias correction applied to the TCR pairs. In a later analysis, false discovery rates were estimated by permuting HLA or CMV assignments 20 times. A later analysis grouped co-occurring TCRs with DBSCAN, adding TCRdist sequence similarity when clustering within HLA-allele-positive subsets. Co-occurrence clustering excluded repertoires with fewer than 30,000 or more than 120,000 public chains, plus five with anomalous nucleotide sharing. TCRdb took this table from immuneACCESS and kept in-frame rearrangements with V and J called. Such tables lack part of the clones; where checked against another copy, unresolved V genes explain under half of the gap, and the rest is unexplained. V, J and clone size reflect that table, while D and trimming were determined from the DNA. The sample table records about 160,000 clones; roughly 70% of these occur just once. The ten largest clones capture approximately 7.1% of the sample.

The cohort comprised several hundred healthy bone marrow donors. At the time of sampling, all cohort members were nominally healthy, though unrecorded immune exposures were likely present. The donor tested CMV seropositive and was one of the 289 seropositive cohort members. Every donor gave a peripheral blood sample, and the peripheral blood mononuclear cells from that sample were used for TCR beta sequencing. Genomic DNA was extracted from the blood cell samples with the Qiagen DNeasy Blood Extraction Kit. The sample consisted of PBMCs. The chain employs TRBV19 and TRBJ2-5, with the D gene not clear enough to name. The sequence was collected from a middle-aged man in good health and CMV-seropositive. The base sequence is TGTGCCAGTAGTAGGCCCCCCCAAGAGACCCAGTACTTC. Translated, this gives CASSRPPQETQYF. This CDR3, with the reference TRBV19 and TRBJ2-5 proteins standing in past its ends, gives the full variable domain DGGITQSPKYLFRKEGQNVTLSCEQNLNHDAMYWYRQDPGQGLRLIYYSQIVNDFQKGDIAEGYSVSREKKESFPLTVTSAQKNPTAFYLCASSRPPQETQYFGPGTRLLVL.